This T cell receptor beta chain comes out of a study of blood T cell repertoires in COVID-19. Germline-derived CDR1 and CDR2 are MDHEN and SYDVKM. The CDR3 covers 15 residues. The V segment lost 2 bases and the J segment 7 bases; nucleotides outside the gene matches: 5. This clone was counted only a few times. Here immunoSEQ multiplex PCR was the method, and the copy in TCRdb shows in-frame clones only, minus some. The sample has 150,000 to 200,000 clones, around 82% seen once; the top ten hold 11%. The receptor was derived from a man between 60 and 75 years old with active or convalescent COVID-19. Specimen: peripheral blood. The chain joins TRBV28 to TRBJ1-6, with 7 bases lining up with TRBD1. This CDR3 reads CASSLSSGGNSPLHF. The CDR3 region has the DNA TGTGCCAGCAGTTTAAGCTCAGGGGGGAATTCACCCCTCCACTTT. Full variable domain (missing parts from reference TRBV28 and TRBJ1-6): DVKVTQSSRYLVKRTGEKVFLECVQDMDHENMFWYRQDPGLGLRLIYFSYDVKMKEKGDIPEGYSVSREKKERFSLILESASTNQTSMYLCASSLSSGGNSPLHFGNGTRLTVT.